A selection of T cell receptor beta chains follows, all from one sample in a study of CD8 T cells in Susac syndrome. TCRdb re-called the immunoSEQ multiplex PCR reads with MiXCR, one entry per CDR3 protein. The sample lists fewer than 300,000 distinct CDR3 sequences; approximately 85% were seen once. Input material: CD8+ T cells from PBMCs. Receptor source: a human donor with multiple sclerosis. The CDR3 runs from the conserved cysteine through the conserved F or W. The D gene is left open where the match is weak. The listing skips clone size in some rows; elsewhere it reads once, few, many or a size class.

TRBJ2-2	TRBD2	TRBV12-3/TRBV12-4	-	16	TGTGCCAGCAGAGTACGGGACTACGCCAACACCGGGGAGCTGTTTTTT	CASRVRDYANTGELFF
TRBJ2-5	TRBD1	TRBV6-1	-	14	TGTGCCAGCAGGACGACAGGGGCAACGGAGACCCAGTACTTC	CASRTTGATETQYF
TRBJ2-7	TRBD2	TRBV28	few	13	TGTGCCAGCAGTCGACTAGCAGAAGGGGAGCAGTACTTC	CASSRLAEGEQYF
TRBJ2-7	-	TRBV20-1	-	13	TGCAGTGCGACGGGACGGATCACCTACGAGCAGTACTTC	CSATGRITYEQYF
TRBJ1-4	TRBD1	TRBV20-1	once	13	TGCAGTGGGACAGGCCCAACTAATGAAAAACTGTTTTTT	CSGTGPTNEKLFF
TRBJ1-3	-	TRBV28	-	17	TGTGCCAGCAGTACCCCTCTCAGGGACCGGCCTGGAAACACCATATATTTT	CASSTPLRDRPGNTIYF
TRBJ1-5	-	TRBV19	-	14	TGTGCCAGTAGTAGTAGTTTGAGCAATCAGCCCCAGCATTTT	CASSSSLSNQPQHF
TRBJ2-7	TRBD2	TRBV5-6	few	18	TGTGCCAGCAGCCAAGGACTAGCGGGAGGGTTCGGTTCCTACGAGCAGTACTTC	CASSQGLAGGFGSYEQYF
TRBJ2-7	TRBD2	TRBV20-1	few	15	TGCAGTGCTAGACCTCTAGCGGGAGACCTCTACGAGCAGTACTTC	CSARPLAGDLYEQYF
TRBJ2-1	-	TRBV6-1	-	11	TGTGCCAGCAGTGAACTGAGGGAGCAGTTCTTC	CASSELREQFF
TRBJ2-7	-	TRBV27	-	14	TGTGCCAGCAGTGCCCTCCTGAGGAGCTACGAGCAGTACTTC	CASSALLRSYEQYF
TRBJ1-2	-	TRBV6-6	-	16	TGTGCCAGCAGTTTCGGGAGAGGGGGACCCTACTATGGCTACACCTTC	CASSFGRGGPYYGYTF